These T cell receptor beta chains were read from a single sample in a study of spatial heterogeneity in lung cancer. TCRdb fed the 5' RACE reads into MiXCR, producing one record per CDR3 protein. The table records just under 95,000 distinct CDR3 sequences, approximately 12% of them present only once. Here the sequenced sample was PBMCs, taken at surgery. These receptors were taken from a male donor with early-stage non-small cell lung cancer. Both conserved end residues are part of each CDR3. D genes are given only for firm matches. Only part of the rows carry a size: once, few, many, or a class if the clone is expanded.

CDR3	DNA	size	J	V	D
CASSQPGTPGNQPQHF	TGTGCCAGCAGCCAACCCGGGACGCCCGGCAATCAGCCCCAGCATTTT	many	TRBJ1-5	TRBV7-9	NA
CSARMEAFF	TGCAGTGCTAGAATGGAAGCTTTCTTT	NA	TRBJ1-1	TRBV20-1	NA
CASSQDLLAGYNEQFF	TGCGCCAGCAGCCAAGATCTACTAGCGGGCTACAATGAGCAGTTCTTC	few	TRBJ2-1	TRBV4-3	TRBD2
CASSRNSPYEQYF	TGTGCCAGCAGCAGGAATTCCCCCTACGAGCAGTACTTC	few	TRBJ2-7	TRBV28	NA
CASSPAGRDSNQPQHF	TGTGCCAGCAGCCCTGCCGGGAGGGATAGCAATCAGCCCCAGCATTTT	few	TRBJ1-5	TRBV28	NA
CAISELYNEQFF	TGTGCCATCAGTGAGCTTTACAATGAGCAGTTCTTC	many	TRBJ2-1	TRBV10-3	NA
CSVDTGYFQYF	TGCAGCGTTGATACAGGATATTTTCAGTACTTC	few	TRBJ2-4	TRBV29-1	NA
CASSFRGLASYEQYF	TGTGCCAGCAGTTTCCGGGGGTTAGCCTCCTACGAGCAGTACTTC	few	TRBJ2-7	TRBV28	NA
CASSPGTGGAGTEAFF	TGCGCCAGCAGCCCCGGGACAGGGGGCGCGGGCACTGAAGCTTTCTTT	few	TRBJ1-1	TRBV5-1	TRBD1
CSARGTNSPLHF	TGCAGTGCCAGAGGGACGAATTCACCCCTCCACTTT	few	TRBJ1-6	TRBV20-1	NA
CASSFGRVAYEQYF	TGTGCCAGCAGCTTCGGAAGGGTTGCCTACGAGCAGTACTTC	few	TRBJ2-7	TRBV11-2	NA
CASSLGASGRAF	TGTGCCAGCAGCTTAGGGGCTAGCGGGAGGGCTTTC	many	TRBJ2-1	TRBV7-2	TRBD2
CASSWGTDYGPLHF	TGTGCCAGCAGTTGGGGGACAGACTACGGGCCCCTCCACTTT	NA	TRBJ1-6	TRBV12-3/TRBV12-4	TRBD1
CSVEASGLSYEQYF	TGCAGCGTTGAAGCTAGCGGCCTGTCCTACGAGCAGTACTTC	NA	TRBJ2-7	TRBV29-1	TRBD2
CASSFYWGEQYF	TGTGCCAGCAGCTTCTACTGGGGGGAGCAGTACTTC	many	TRBJ2-7	TRBV6-2/TRBV6-3	NA
CASSTEAYQETQYF	TGTGCCAGCAGCACAGAGGCCTACCAAGAGACCCAGTACTTC	NA	TRBJ2-5	TRBV7-2	NA
CASREQDLGYTF	TGCGCCAGCAGGGAGCAGGACTTGGGCTACACCTTC	many	TRBJ1-2	TRBV5-1	NA
CASSSPGGTGGYGYTF	TGTGCCAGCAGCTCCCCGGGAGGGACTGGCGGCTATGGCTACACCTTC	few	TRBJ1-2	TRBV7-2	NA
CASSPPGQAYNEQFF	TGTGCCAGCAGTCCCCCGGGACAGGCCTACAATGAGCAGTTCTTC	NA	TRBJ2-1	TRBV28	TRBD1
CASSSRQGGSPLHF	TGTGCCAGCAGTTCTCGACAGGGAGGATCACCCCTCCACTTT	few	TRBJ1-6	TRBV27	TRBD1
CASSPRTGSVSNEKLFF	TGCGCCAGCAGCCCCCGGACAGGGAGTGTGAGTAATGAAAAACTGTTTTTT	NA	TRBJ1-4	TRBV4-3	TRBD1
CASSEGTGSYNEQFF	TGTGCCAGCAGCGAAGGGACAGGTTCCTACAATGAGCAGTTCTTC	NA	TRBJ2-1	TRBV7-8	TRBD1
CASSLIGTSGTYEQYF	TGTGCCAGCAGTTTAATCGGGACTAGCGGGACCTACGAGCAGTACTTC	NA	TRBJ2-7	TRBV27	TRBD2
CASSRGLAGDTGELFF	TGTGCCAGCAGCCGCGGACTAGCGGGGGACACCGGGGAGCTGTTTTTT	many	TRBJ2-2	TRBV6-2/TRBV6-3	TRBD2
CASSYSTTGEAFF	TGTGCCAGCAGTTACTCCACAACAGGGGAAGCTTTCTTT	NA	TRBJ1-1	TRBV6-2/TRBV6-3	NA
CASSGYRGNGELFF	TGTGCCAGCAGCGGATACAGGGGAAACGGGGAGCTGTTTTTT	many	TRBJ2-2	TRBV7-6	TRBD1
CASSPGQQGNTIYF	TGTGCCAGCTCCCCGGGTCAGCAAGGAAACACCATATATTTT	NA	TRBJ1-3	TRBV18	NA
CASSPGTGEETQYF	TGTGCCAGCAGCCCGGGGACAGGTGAAGAGACCCAGTACTTC	many	TRBJ2-5	TRBV7-9	TRBD1
CASSFLAGLDYGYTF	TGTGCCAGCAGTTTTTTGGCCGGACTGGACTATGGCTACACCTTC	many	TRBJ1-2	TRBV27	NA
CASSFSGTGYGYTF	TGTGCCAGCAGCTTTTCCGGGACAGGCTATGGCTACACCTTC	few	TRBJ1-2	TRBV7-2	TRBD1
CAISEGGSHYEQYF	TGTGCCATCAGTGAAGGGGGATCCCACTACGAGCAGTACTTC	many	TRBJ2-7	TRBV10-3	NA
CASSDSAGSYEQYF	TGCGCCAGCAGTGATAGCGCAGGGTCCTACGAGCAGTACTTC	few	TRBJ2-7	TRBV5-1	NA
CASSFWDRVGQPQHF	TGTGCCAGCAGCTTCTGGGACAGGGTAGGGCAGCCCCAGCATTTT	NA	TRBJ1-5	TRBV6-1	TRBD1
CASSFLAGYNEQFF	TGTGCCAGCAGTTTCCTAGCGGGCTACAATGAGCAGTTCTTC	few	TRBJ2-1	TRBV27	TRBD2
CASSEVVADTQYF	TGTGCCAGCTCCGAGGTTGTCGCAGATACGCAGTATTTT	NA	TRBJ2-3	TRBV6-5	NA
CASSPGSTGELFF	TGTGCCAGCAGTCCGGGGAGCACCGGGGAGCTGTTTTTT	few	TRBJ2-2	TRBV19	NA
CASSKQGYGYTF	TGTGCCAGCAGTAAACAGGGGTATGGCTACACCTTC	few	TRBJ1-2	TRBV6-5	TRBD1
CASCPEASANYGYTF	TGTGCCAGCTGCCCGGAGGCCTCAGCTAACTATGGCTACACCTTC	NA	TRBJ1-2	TRBV12-3/TRBV12-4	NA
CASSPGLAGVEQFF	TGTGCCAGCAGCCCGGGACTAGCGGGAGTTGAGCAGTTCTTC	many	TRBJ2-1	TRBV3-1	TRBD2
CASSQRLAGGEFF	TGTGCCAGCAGCCAAAGGCTGGCGGGGGGGGAGTTCTTC	NA	TRBJ2-1	TRBV3-1	TRBD2
CATSLQDTYNSPLHF	TGTGCCACCAGCTTGCAGGATACCTATAATTCACCCCTCCACTTT	NA	TRBJ1-6	TRBV15	NA
CASSYGPLAYEQYF	TGTGCCAGCAGCTACGGACCGCTCGCCTACGAGCAGTACTTC	few	TRBJ2-7	TRBV7-2	NA
CASGTGPIEQYF	TGTGCCAGCGGGACAGGACCTATCGAGCAGTACTTC	many	TRBJ2-7	TRBV6-6	TRBD1
CASSQAGRAVRETQYF	TGTGCCAGCAGCCAAGCCGGGAGGGCCGTAAGAGAGACCCAGTACTTC	many	TRBJ2-5	TRBV14	TRBD2
CASSSRGSSTDTQYF	TGTGCCAGCAGCTCTCGGGGGTCTAGCACAGATACGCAGTATTTT	NA	TRBJ2-3	TRBV7-9	NA
CASSLSGSGNTIYF	TGTGCCAGCAGTTTATCAGGGTCTGGAAACACCATATATTTT	NA	TRBJ1-3	TRBV28	NA
CASRTGGAFNQPQHF	TGTGCCAGCCGAACCGGAGGCGCGTTCAATCAGCCCCAGCATTTT	many	TRBJ1-5	TRBV6-2/TRBV6-3	NA
CASHPRDREETQYF	TGTGCCAGTCACCCGAGGGACAGAGAAGAGACCCAGTACTTC	NA	TRBJ2-5	TRBV19	TRBD1
CASSPSGAYSYEQYF	TGTGCCAGCAGCCCCTCTGGTGCGTACTCCTACGAGCAGTACTTC	many	TRBJ2-7	TRBV7-9	NA
CASSYSDETQYF	TGTGCCAGCAGTTACAGTGACGAGACCCAGTACTTC	many	TRBJ2-5	TRBV6-6	NA
CASLLPGGHQPQHF	TGTGCCAGCCTCCTCCCTGGCGGCCATCAGCCCCAGCATTTT	NA	TRBJ1-5	TRBV28	NA
CSASYLGGSRGDTDTQYF	TGCAGTGCTAGCTACTTGGGCGGGAGTAGGGGGGACACAGATACGCAGTATTTT	few	TRBJ2-3	TRBV20-1	NA
CASSLNSNLQETQYF	TGTGCCAGCAGCTTAAACAGTAATCTACAAGAGACCCAGTACTTC	few	TRBJ2-5	TRBV7-3	NA
CASSLAGQGFAEAFF	TGTGCCAGCAGCTTAGCCGGACAGGGTTTCGCTGAAGCTTTCTTT	NA	TRBJ1-1	TRBV7-2	TRBD1
CAISGGRDYGYTF	TGTGCCATCAGTGGGGGGCGCGACTATGGCTACACCTTC	few	TRBJ1-2	TRBV10-3	NA
CASSYYDRPTEAFF	TGTGCCAGCAGTTACTATGATAGGCCCACTGAAGCTTTCTTT	few	TRBJ1-1	TRBV6-6	NA
CASSPTRAQVQSAQHF	TGTGCCAGCAGCCCTACCCGGGCACAGGTGCAATCAGCCCAGCATTTT	NA	TRBJ1-5	TRBV7-2	NA
CASSYLGGSTEAFF	TGTGCCAGCAGTTACCTAGGGGGGAGCACTGAAGCTTTCTTT	NA	TRBJ1-1	TRBV6-5	NA
CASKLVKETQYF	TGTGCCAGCAAACTAGTAAAAGAGACCCAGTACTTC	few	TRBJ2-5	TRBV7-9	NA